This T cell receptor beta chain was observed in a study of blood T cell repertoires in COVID-19. The protocol was immunoSEQ multiplex PCR, while the TCRdb copy is restricted to in-frame clones and leaves out a portion. The sample lists some 200,000 clones, around four fifths seen once, with 5.2% in the top ten. Germline V gene data show CDR1 as SGHVS and CDR2 as FQNEAQ. The CDR3 spans 16 residues. Losses at the gene ends were 1 base for V and 5 bases for J; bases not matched to a gene: 7. Sequenced input: peripheral blood. This receptor was obtained from a woman aged 70-85 years with COVID-19, enrolled during active disease. The V call is TRBV7-8, the J call TRBJ1-4; 7 positions agree with TRBD1. CDR3 sequence (DNA): TGTGCCAGCAGCTTAGAAAGCCTGACAGGGAATGAAAAACTGTTTTTT. Translating it yields CASSLESLTGNEKLFF.